Following are 17 T cell receptor beta chains from one sample sequenced in a study of spatial heterogeneity in lung cancer. General observations from the study: Intratumoral expanded alpha and beta TCR counts were found to track tumor mutation counts.

Antigen specificity for these receptors is unknown. Each CDR3 protein is one row after TCRdb ran MiXCR on the 5' RACE reads. Here the sample spans 700 to 950 distinct CDR3 sequences, about 10% being singletons. Sample time point: sample taken at primary tumor resection. Specimen: lung tumor tissue, collected at surgery. The receptors shown here come from a male donor with early-stage non-small cell lung cancer.

By its share, this clonotype is medium-sized (0.01 to 0.1%). The chain employs TRBV4-3 and TRBJ2-6; 7 bases fit TRBD2. This CDR3 has 17 residues. CDR1 and CDR2 (germline): LGHNA, YSLEER. The junction had 2 bases not matched to a gene; V was cut back by 0 bases and J by 0 bases. This CDR3 reads CASSQDGGGSGANVLTF. The CDR3 DNA is TGCGCCAGCAGCCAAGATGGGGGGGGCTCTGGGGCCAACGTCCTGACTTTC.

This clonotype was observed a handful of times. This chain joins TRBV19 and TRBJ2-6, with 8 bases lining up with TRBD1. The CDR3 totals 15 residues. Germline V lookup: CDR1 LNHDA, CDR2 SQIVND (reference sequence). V was clipped by 6 bases and J by 3 bases; unmatched bases: 4. Written as DNA, the CDR3 is TGTGCCAGTAGGGAGGACAGGGATGGGGCCAACGTCCTGACTTTC. Its protein product is CASREDRDGANVLTF.

In this sample, this clonotype is large. The J gene is TRBJ1-4, the V gene TRBV7-9; D call uncertain. Germline V gives CDR1 SEHNR, CDR2 FQNEAQ (reference sequence). This CDR3 region has 15 residues. Trimming removed 4 bases at V and 3 bases at J, with 12 bases between. As DNA, the CDR3 is TGTGCCAGCAGCTACGGAGGAGTAGCTAATGAAAAACTGTTTTTT. This translates into CASSYGGVANEKLFF.

By its share, this clonotype is large. This rearrangement joins TRBV2 to TRBJ1-1; D not resolved. Germline CDR1 and CDR2: SNHLY and FYNNEI. The ends were cut back, 7 bases at V and 4 bases at J, with 7 bases in the middle. The CDR3 is made up of 11 amino acids. CDR3 coding DNA: TGTGCCAGCACTAGGGCCACTGAAGCTTTCTTT. It encodes CASTRATEAFF. Drawing the rest from reference TRBV2 and TRBJ1-1, the complete variable domain is EPEVTQTPSHQVTQMGQEVILRCVPISNHLYFYWYRQILGQKVEFLVSFYNNEISEKSEIFDDQFSVERPDGSNFTLKIRSTKLEDSAMYFCASTRATEAFFGQGTRLTVV.

In its sample, this clonotype ranks as large. The V gene is TRBV12-3 or TRBV12-4, the J gene TRBJ2-1, with 7 bases aligning to TRBD1. This CDR3 has 14 amino acids. Losses at the gene ends were 5 bases for V and 4 bases for J; bases not matched to a gene: 5. As DNA, the CDR3 is TGTGCCAGCAGTCGTCCGGGACAGTACAATGAGCAGTTCTTC. The encoded protein is CASSRPGQYNEQFF.

Turning to this clonotype: A read error may be the cause here, since a much bigger clone is one base away. The chain has TRBV19 and TRBJ2-2; 8 nucleotides align to TRBD2. V shed 3 bases, J shed 3 bases, and the junction held 3 bases outside the gene matches. The CDR3 is 15 amino acids. Germline V gives CDR1 LNHDA, CDR2 SQIVND (reference sequence). The CDR3 bases are TGTGCCAGTAGTATGACGGGAGGGCACACCGGGGAGCTGTTTTTT. Its translation: CASSMTGGHTGELFF.

This clonotype showed up many times. V usage is TRBV20-1 and J usage is TRBJ2-4, with 14 bases identical to TRBD2. This CDR3 region has 12 residues. V lost 6 bases, J lost 11 bases, and 3 bases stayed unmatched. Looked up from germline, CDR1 is DFQATT and CDR2 is SNEGSKA (reference sequence). The CDR3 nucleotides are TGCAGTGCCGTGGGACTAGCGGGAGTTCAGTACTTC. Its protein is CSAVGLAGVQYF.

This clonotype was seen only once. A read error is possible here, since a much larger clone lies one base away. The J gene is TRBJ2-7, the V gene TRBV7-2; D is possibly TRBD1 (5 bases). CDR3 length: 14 amino acids. Per the germline V gene, CDR1 is SGHTA and CDR2 is FQGNSA. Between the trimmed V and J ends, which lost 1 base and 3 bases, there was a span of 10 bases. In DNA form, the CDR3 reads TGTGCCAGCAGCTTAGAGGCAGGGAACTACGAGCAGTACTTC. Its translation: CASSLEAGNYEQYF. Variable domain in full (rest from reference TRBV7-2 and TRBJ2-7): GAGVSQSPSNKVTEKGKDVELRCDPISGHTALYWYRQSLGQGLEFLIYFQGNSAPDKSGLPSDRFSAERTGGSVSTLTIQRTQQEDSAVYLCASSLEAGNYEQYFGPGTRLTVT.

By frequency in the sample, this clonotype is medium-sized. The chain carries TRBV11-2 and TRBJ2-2; D possibly corresponds to TRBD2 (6 bases). Trimming removed 1 base from V and 1 base from J, with 7 bases in between. Germline CDR1 reads SGHAT; CDR2 reads FQNNGV. CDR3 length equals 15 residues. The CDR3 reads CASSLAGRNTGELFF. The CDR3, as DNA: TGTGCCAGCAGCTTAGCCGGGAGGAACACCGGGGAGCTGTTTTTT.

This clonotype is deemed large. The rearrangement links TRBV3-1 to TRBJ2-3; D ambiguous. The V and J ends lost 1 base and 2 bases respectively, with 10 bases between them. CDR1 and CDR2 from the germline V gene are LGHDT and YNNKEL (reference sequence). This CDR3 has 15 residues. Written as DNA, the CDR3 is TGTGCCAGCAGCCAAGGGACCGGGTACACAGATACGCAGTATTTT. Its protein is CASSQGTGYTDTQYF.

By proportion, this clonotype is large. In DNA form, the CDR3 reads TGCGCCAGCAGCTTGGTGGCGGCCGGCGAGCAGTACTTC. Translating gives CASSLVAAGEQYF. The chain recombines TRBV5-1 with TRBJ2-7; the D is unclear. CDR1 and CDR2 (germline): SGHRS, YFSETQ. V was shortened by 0 bases and J by 6 bases, with 10 bases between the two germline ends. CDR3 length: 13 amino acids.

This clonotype was found a few times. This rearrangement joins TRBV30 to TRBJ1-1, with D possibly being TRBD1 (5 bases). Germline V gene lookup returns CDR1 GTSNPN and CDR2 SVGIG (reference sequence). There are 14 residues in the CDR3. The ends were cut back, 5 bases at V and 0 bases at J, with 13 bases in the middle. CDR3 sequence: CAWDPEGMNTEAFF. In DNA form, the CDR3 reads TGTGCCTGGGACCCCGAGGGGATGAACACTGAAGCTTTCTTT.

This sequence joins TRBV4-2 and TRBJ1-2, with D perhaps matching TRBD1 (6 bases). CDR3 size: 14 residues. Trimming removed 0 bases at V and 5 bases at J, with 10 bases between. Germline V gives CDR1 LGHNA, CDR2 YNFKEQ. The CDR3 DNA follows: TGTGCCAGCAGCCAAGATGACAGGTATTATGGCTACACCTTC. It is translated as CASSQDDRYYGYTF.

By proportion, this clonotype is hyperexpanded. The chain joins TRBV6-2 or TRBV6-3 to TRBJ1-1, with D unclear. The V gene's germline CDR1 is MNHEY and CDR2 SVGEGT. The V gene lost 2 bases and the J gene lost 4 bases, with 5 bases spanning the gap. The CDR3 is made up of 12 amino acids. This CDR3 reads CASSYGRTEAFF. CDR3 coding DNA: TGTGCCAGCAGTTACGGGCGCACTGAAGCTTTCTTT.

By its share, this clonotype is large. The J gene is TRBJ2-3, the V gene TRBV6-1; TRBD2 aligns across 8 bases. The CDR3 runs 16 residues. Unmatched junction bases numbered 9, after V lost 5 bases and J lost 2 bases. Germline values: CDR1 MNHNS, CDR2 SASEGT. The CDR3 here is CASSISSGSPTDTQYF. The CDR3 DNA sequence: TGTGCCAGCAGTATATCGAGCGGGAGCCCCACAGATACGCAGTATTTT.

This clonotype was recorded a few times. The chain uses TRBV29-1 and TRBJ2-3; D unclear. V lost 5 bases to trimming and J lost 2 bases, with 8 bases between them. Looked up from germline, CDR1 is SQVTM and CDR2 is ANQGSEA. CDR3 length: 12 residues. The CDR3 DNA reads TGCAGCGTTAATCTGAACACAGATACGCAGTATTTT. Translating it yields CSVNLNTDTQYF.

V is TRBV28 and J is TRBJ2-1; D is possibly TRBD2 (6 bases). The CDR3 loop spans 13 amino acids. V lost 7 bases and J 3 bases, leaving 10 bases between the germline ends. CDR1 MDHEN and CDR2 SYDVKM come from the germline V gene. CDR3: CASIQGLYNEQFF. The CDR3 region has the DNA TGTGCCAGCATTCAGGGACTCTACAATGAGCAGTTCTTC.